The 10 T cell receptor beta chains below come from one sample, sequenced in a study of Ad26.COV2.S vaccination and SARS-CoV-2 variants. Regarding treatment: some 20 received Ad26.COV2.S at low or high dose, single or two shots; roughly five received placebo; per-sample allocation not given. Samples came from day 63 after the first vaccine or placebo injection. Libraries were prepared by immunoSEQ multiplex PCR; TCRdb keeps only in-frame clonotypes and omits some of them. This table has hundreds of thousands of clones, roughly 87% appearing once. This specimen was peripheral blood, taken in a trial of Ad26.COV2.S vaccine versus placebo. Receptor source: a person between 18 and 65 years old who received the Ad26.COV2.S COVID-19 vaccine or a placebo.

This rearrangement joins TRBV10-3 to TRBJ2-5; D is possibly TRBD1 or TRBD2 (6 bases each). Germline assignment: CDR1 ENHRY and CDR2 SYGVKD. CDR3 length: 15 residues. Trimming removed 3 bases from V and 1 base from J, with 12 bases in between. CDR3 region: CAISDQGGLQETQYF. CDR3 in DNA: TGTGCCATCAGTGATCAAGGGGGGCTCCAAGAGACCCAGTACTTC.

This chain joins TRBV19 and TRBJ1-4, with 8 bases identical to TRBD1. V shed 4 bases and J 7 bases; nucleotides not matched to a gene: 2. Germline V CDR1 and CDR2: LNHDA, SQIVND (reference sequence). The CDR3 length is 13 residues. Here the CDR3 DNA reads TGTGCCAGTAGTACCGGACAGGGTGAAAAACTGTTTTTT. This gives the protein CASSTGQGEKLFF. The variable domain in full, completed from reference TRBV19 and TRBJ1-4, reads DGGITQSPKYLFRKEGQNVTLSCEQNLNHDAMYWYRQDPGQGLRLIYYSQIVNDFQKGDIAEGYSVSREKKESFPLTVTSAQKNPTAFYLCASSTGQGEKLFFGSGTQLSVL.

The J gene is TRBJ2-1, the V gene TRBV5-1; 13 nucleotides line up with TRBD2. In germline, CDR1 is SGHRS, CDR2 YFSETQ. CDR3 length: 15 amino acids. The V gene end was trimmed by 4 bases and the J gene end by 9 bases; junction bases not matched to a gene: 7. The CDR3 coding sequence is TGCGCCAGCAGCCCTGGACTAGCGGGAGCCATTGAGCAGTTCTTC. It specifies CASSPGLAGAIEQFF.

V usage is TRBV6-1 and J usage is TRBJ1-1; TRBD1 is a possible D gene (6 bases). Germline lookup yields CDR1 MNHNS and CDR2 SASEGT. The V gene lost 4 bases and the J gene lost 5 bases, with 20 bases spanning the gap. The CDR3 contains 16 residues. The CDR3 reads CASSGGGVRGLTEAFF. CDR3 bases: TGTGCCAGCAGTGGTGGGGGTGTGAGGGGGTTGACTGAAGCTTTCTTT.

V and J are TRBV27 and TRBJ2-3, with a tentative D call TRBD1 (6 bases). CDR1 is MNHEY and CDR2 is SMNVEV in the germline V gene (reference sequence). Trimming cost V 6 bases and J 0 bases, with 16 bases left between them. The CDR3 loop spans 16 amino acids. The CDR3 is CASRPTGPRSTDTQYF. The CDR3 DNA sequence: TGTGCCAGCAGACCGACAGGACCCAGAAGCACAGATACGCAGTATTTT.

This chain links TRBV6-6 with TRBJ2-3; D may be TRBD2 (6 bases). The V and J ends lost 11 bases and 0 bases respectively, with 12 bases between them. This CDR3 has 13 residues. Per the germline V gene, CDR1 is MNHNY and CDR2 is SVGAGI (reference sequence). CDR3 sequence reads: CASEGPSTDTQYF. The CDR3 bases are TGTGCCTCGGAGGGGCCAAGCACAGATACGCAGTATTTT.

The chain carries TRBV18 and TRBJ2-3, with 8 bases aligning to TRBD2. There are 16 residues in the CDR3. The V gene end was trimmed by 2 bases and the J gene end by 0 bases; junction bases not matched to a gene: 4. Germline CDR1 reads KGHSH; CDR2 reads LQKENI. CDR3 sequence reads: CASSPFLAGSTDTQYF. CDR3 DNA: TGTGCCAGCTCACCATTCCTAGCGGGTAGCACAGATACGCAGTATTTT.

The genes are TRBV5-1 and TRBJ1-4, with a weak D call TRBD1 (5 bases). The germline V gene has CDR1 SGHRS and CDR2 YFSETQ. Between the trimmed V and J ends, which lost 2 bases and 3 bases, there was a span of 11 bases. The CDR3 has 15 residues. CDR3 nucleotide sequence: TGCGCCAGCAGCTTTCAGTGGGGCCCTAATGAAAAACTGTTTTTT. It encodes CASSFQWGPNEKLFF.

The V and J genes are TRBV29-1 and TRBJ2-3, with TRBD2 matching over 10 bases. CDR1 is SQVTM and CDR2 is ANQGSEA in the germline V gene. The CDR3 is made up of 12 amino acids. The trim removed 8 bases at V and 5 bases at J, leaving 4 bases unmatched. In DNA form, the CDR3 reads TGCAGCACGGGACTAGCGATAGATACGCAGTATTTT. Translation gives CSTGLAIDTQYF.

The chain has TRBV3-1 (or the pseudogene TRBV3-2) and TRBJ2-2, with TRBD2 identical over 8 bases. The CDR3 has 17 residues. Germline V gene lookup returns CDR1 LGHDT and CDR2 YNNKEL (reference sequence). The junction had 9 bases not matched to a gene; V was cut back by 1 base and J by 5 bases. The CDR3 DNA sequence: TGTGCCAGCAGCCAAGTTGTGGCGGGAGGTGGAACCGGGGAGCTGTTTTTT. Encoded protein: CASSQVVAGGGTGELFF.